This TCR beta chain originates from a study of cytomegalovirus exposure and HLA in healthy donors. About the research overall: Tens of millions of unique TCRs from HLA-typed donors made up an early data release. Study results and limitations: Cytomegalovirus association was listed for about 150 TCR beta chains.

As for this clone: Its antigen is as yet unknown.

Each donor was nominally healthy when sampled (though unrecorded immune exposures were likely). Trimming cost V 3 bases and J 2 bases, with 8 bases left between them. From germline, CDR1 is KGHSH and CDR2 LQKENI. The CDR3 loop spans 13 amino acids. With 60 Vbeta and 13 Jbeta primers, the PCR was carried out. Authors' analysis steps: In a later analysis, of approximately 81 million unique beta chains, about 10 million appeared in at least two donors. Sequenced by immunoSEQ multiplex PCR; TCRdb stores in-frame clones only, minus some. V and J calls and clone size are as listed in that table; D and trimming were resolved from the DNA. The sample records 98,000 or so clones, approximately 76% being singletons.

The chain is built from TRBV18 and TRBJ2-7; no clear D gene. This sequence was found in a woman under 30 in good health and CMV-seropositive. The sequenced sample was PBMCs. CDR3 nucleotide sequence: TGTGCCAGCTCACCGCCAGTTACCTACGAGCAGTACTTC. Translation: CASSPPVTYEQYF.